Below are 22 T cell receptor beta chains sequenced from a single sample in a study of blood T cell repertoires in COVID-19. Only in-frame clones appear in the TCRdb table, and some are missing; sequencing was by immunoSEQ multiplex PCR. The table has roughly 160,000 clones, 84% seen once. Sequencing input: peripheral blood. These TCRs come from a woman older than 75 with COVID-19, enrolled during active disease.

The chain links TRBV5-6 to TRBJ2-7, with D possibly matching TRBD1 (6 bases). From germline, CDR1 is SGHDT and CDR2 YYEEEE. Trimming left V 4 bases short and J 2 bases short, with 16 bases between. The CDR3 consists of 15 residues. The CDR3 here is CASSQGPRGTYEQYF. The CDR3 DNA reads as TGTGCCAGCAGCCAGGGGCCCCGAGGGACCTACGAGCAGTACTTC.

The chain combines TRBV6-6 with TRBJ2-7, with D uncertain. Between the trimmed V and J ends, which lost 3 bases and 1 base, there was a span of 10 bases. The CDR3 extends over 14 amino acids. Germline CDR1 and CDR2: MNHNY and SVGAGI (reference sequence). Written as DNA, the CDR3 is TGTGCCAGCAGTTATAACCCTAGGTCCTACGAGCAGTACTTC. Encoded protein: CASSYNPRSYEQYF.

The genes are TRBV9 and TRBJ1-6; TRBD1 is a possible D gene (5 bases). Germline CDR1 SGDLS, CDR2 YYNGEE. V lost 0 bases and J 9 bases, leaving 7 bases between the germline ends. The CDR3 totals 13 residues. The CDR3 DNA follows: TGTGCCAGCAGCGTAGAGACAGCTTCACCCCTCCACTTT. Translation gives CASSVETASPLHF.

The V gene is TRBV2, the J gene TRBJ2-3, with 8 bases identical to TRBD2. The CDR3 runs 14 residues. V shed 7 bases, J shed 9 bases, and the junction held 12 bases outside the gene matches. Germline values: CDR1 SNHLY, CDR2 FYNNEI. The CDR3 nucleotides are TGTGCCAGCAAGCCTGGACTAGCTGGGGCAACGCAGTATTTT. This encodes CASKPGLAGATQYF.

The rearrangement links TRBV15 to TRBJ1-1, with D possibly being TRBD1 (5 bases). Germline assignment: CDR1 LNHNV and CDR2 YYDKDF (reference sequence). V lost 4 bases and J 3 bases, leaving 9 bases between the germline ends. CDR3 size: 13 residues. The CDR3 DNA reads as TGTGCCACCAGCAAAGGGGTCGACACTGAAGCTTTCTTT. Translated, it gives CATSKGVDTEAFF.

This chain uses TRBV4-3 with TRBJ2-5; D is possibly TRBD2 (6 bases). V lost 0 bases, J lost 9 bases, and 14 bases lay in between. Germline V gene lookup returns CDR1 LGHNA and CDR2 YSLEER. The CDR3 is made up of 14 amino acids. The chain's CDR3 is CASSQEKGPGAQYF. CDR3 coding DNA: TGCGCCAGCAGCCAAGAGAAAGGACCGGGGGCCCAGTACTTC.

The CDR3 loop reads CASSQSKGANPYEQYF. CDR3 sequence (DNA): TGCGCCAGCAGTCAATCGAAGGGGGCGAATCCCTACGAGCAGTACTTC. This chain uses TRBV23-1 with TRBJ2-7; 7 positions match TRBD1. TRBV23-1 is treated as an ORF (open reading frame) with a function not yet certain. The CDR3 has 16 amino acids. J was trimmed by 2 bases and V by 0 bases; bases with no gene match: 7.

The chain is built from TRBV5-5 and TRBJ1-1; 7 bases map to TRBD1. The CDR3 is 13 residues long. Germline assignment: CDR1 SGHKS and CDR2 YYEKEE (reference sequence). Trimming cost V 4 bases and J 6 bases; bases outside gene matches: 6. CDR3 coding DNA: TGTGCCAGCAGCCCCGGACAGGTTCCTGAAGCTTTCTTT. It encodes CASSPGQVPEAFF.

The chain carries TRBV7-2 and TRBJ1-2; D gene ambiguous. Germline CDR1 SGHTA, CDR2 FQGNSA. This CDR3 is 12 amino acids long. The V end was cut by 1 base, the J end by 8 bases, with 8 bases between. The CDR3 sequence is CASSLEVGGYTF. The CDR3 nucleotides read TGTGCCAGCAGCTTAGAAGTTGGCGGCTACACCTTC.

The CDR3 region has the DNA TGTGCCAGCGTAGACAGTGTTAATGAAAAACTGTTTTTT. It codes for CASVDSVNEKLFF. The gene calls are TRBV2 and TRBJ1-4, with a tentative D call TRBD1 (5 bases). With 8 bases removed from V and 4 bases from J, the gap between germline ends came to 11 bases. The germline CDR1 and CDR2 sequences are SNHLY and FYNNEI. The CDR3 is made up of 13 amino acids.

V and J are TRBV19 and TRBJ1-5; D is unclear. The V and J ends lost 4 bases and 6 bases respectively, with 10 bases between them. CDR3 length equals 13 residues. Germline V gives CDR1 LNHDA, CDR2 SQIVND (reference sequence). The CDR3 nucleotides read TGTGCCAGTAGTACCCAAACCGGTCAGCCCCAGCATTTT. Translated, it gives CASSTQTGQPQHF.

This chain links TRBV5-5 with TRBJ1-2; D might be TRBD1 (6 bases). V lost 4 bases and J lost 3, with 16 bases in between. The germline V gene encodes CDR1 SGHKS and CDR2 YYEKEE (reference sequence). The CDR3 spans 15 residues. In nucleotides, the CDR3 is TGTGCCAGCAGCGACAGGACAGCCTTCGACTATGGCTACACCTTC. Protein sequence: CASSDRTAFDYGYTF.

V is TRBV18 and J is TRBJ1-4, with 10 bases aligning to TRBD1. Germline V gene sequence: CDR1 KGHSH, CDR2 LQKENI. The CDR3 has 17 amino acids. The junction had 15 bases not matched to a gene; V was cut back by 6 bases and J by 8 bases. CDR3 DNA sequence: TGTGCCAGCTCGGCCGGGACAGGGGCCCTCCAGGGGGAAAAACTGTTTTTT. It translates to CASSAGTGALQGEKLFF.

V usage is TRBV2 and J usage is TRBJ1-1; possible D gene TRBD1, 5 bases. Germline CDR1 is SNHLY and CDR2 is FYNNEI. The CDR3 has 14 amino acids. The CDR3 loop reads CSVTPGGFGTEAFF. The CDR3, as DNA: TGTTCGGTTACCCCGGGGGGTTTTGGCACTGAAGCTTTCTTT.

This chain uses TRBV27 with TRBJ1-6; TRBD1 matches at 8 bases. Germline loops: CDR1 MNHEY, CDR2 SMNVEV (reference sequence). The V gene end was trimmed by 3 bases and the J gene end by 7 bases; junction bases not matched to a gene: 2. This CDR3 region has 14 residues. The CDR3 reads CASSFRGRNSPLHF. The CDR3 coding sequence is TGTGCCAGCAGTTTCAGGGGGCGGAATTCACCCCTCCACTTT.

This sequence joins TRBV18 and TRBJ1-4; a possible D gene is TRBD1 (6 bases). The germline gives CDR1 KGHSH, CDR2 LQKENI. This CDR3 spans 18 amino acids. Trimming removed 2 bases at V and 4 bases at J, with 20 bases between. The CDR3 nucleotides are TGTGCCAGCTCACCAAGGACAGTGAGGGGCCCTCTTAATGAAAAACTGTTTTTT. Translated: CASSPRTVRGPLNEKLFF.

This chain joins TRBV6-2 or TRBV6-3 and TRBJ2-7; 7 positions match TRBD1. Germline CDR1 reads MNHEY; CDR2 reads SVGEGT. Unmatched junction bases numbered 12, after V lost 1 base and J lost 3 bases. The CDR3 spans 17 residues. The CDR3 protein is CASSYWGRGSPSYEQYF. The CDR3 DNA is TGTGCCAGCAGTTACTGGGGCAGGGGGTCACCTAGCTACGAGCAGTACTTC.

The rearrangement links TRBV6-5 to TRBJ2-7; 9 nucleotides align to TRBD2. CDR3 size: 15 residues. Germline CDR1 MNHEY, CDR2 SVGAGI. After removal of 7 bases from V and 4 bases from J, the junction contained 11 bases not matched to a gene. The CDR3 coding sequence is TGTGCCAGCATCACGGTGCGGGAGGGAGCTTACGAGCAGTACTTC. It specifies CASITVREGAYEQYF.

The chain carries TRBV7-3 and TRBJ2-1, with D possibly being TRBD2 (6 bases). The CDR3 is made up of 14 amino acids. In germline, CDR1 is SGHTA, CDR2 FQGTGA. Between the trimmed V and J ends, which lost 10 bases and 5 bases, there was a span of 18 bases. The CDR3 coding sequence is TGTGCCACCGTTAAGGACTACCAGAACAATGAGCAGTTCTTC. It specifies CATVKDYQNNEQFF.

V and J are TRBV11-2 and TRBJ1-2; a possible D gene is TRBD1 (6 bases). The CDR3 is 13 residues long. V lost 4 bases, J lost 8 bases, and 14 bases lay in between. Looked up from germline, CDR1 is SGHAT and CDR2 is FQNNGV. CDR3 loop: CASSSQGGRGYTF. In nucleotides, the CDR3 is TGTGCCAGCAGCTCCCAAGGGGGACGGGGCTACACCTTC.

J is TRBJ2-1 and V is TRBV5-4, with 11 bases identical to TRBD2. CDR1 and CDR2 from the germline V gene are SGHNT and YYREEE (reference sequence). The CDR3 is made up of 15 amino acids. V lost 4 bases to trimming and J lost 7 bases; unmatched junction nucleotides: 7. The CDR3 DNA sequence: TGTGCCAGCAGCGCAATAGCGGGGGGGAGGAATGAGCAGTTCTTC. Its translation is CASSAIAGGRNEQFF.

This clone was counted a few times. This rearrangement joins TRBV2 to TRBJ2-5, with D perhaps TRBD1 (6 bases). Germline V lookup: CDR1 SNHLY, CDR2 FYNNEI. The germline V and J ends were trimmed by 5 bases and 3 bases, with 10 bases remaining between them. The CDR3 has 13 amino acids. In nucleotides, the CDR3 is TGTGCCAGCAGTAATACAGGGAAAGAGACCCAGTACTTC. Translated: CASSNTGKETQYF.